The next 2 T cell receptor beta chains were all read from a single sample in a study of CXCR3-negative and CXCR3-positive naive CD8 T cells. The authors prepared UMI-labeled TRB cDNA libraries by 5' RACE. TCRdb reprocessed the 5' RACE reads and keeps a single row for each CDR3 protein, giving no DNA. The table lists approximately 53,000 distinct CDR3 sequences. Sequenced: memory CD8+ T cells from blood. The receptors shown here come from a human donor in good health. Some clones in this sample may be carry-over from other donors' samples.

CDR3 region: CASSQERTRRRAPFF. V gene TRBV3-1 combines with J gene TRBJ2-1; TCRdb names TRBD2, which stays unverified in the absence of DNA. The CDR3 length is 15 residues. Germline assignment: CDR1 LGHDT and CDR2 YNNKEL (reference sequence).

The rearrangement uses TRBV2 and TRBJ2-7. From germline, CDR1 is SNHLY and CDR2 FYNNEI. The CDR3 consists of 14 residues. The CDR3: CASSESGSEYEQYF.